The present TCR beta chain was sequenced within a study of molecular identifiers for immune sequencing clone quantification. This clonotype appeared many times. No antigen is known for it. Previously described methods and listed TCR primers were used for bulk TCR libraries. In TCRdb, the PCR reads were re-called with MiXCR into one record per CDR3 protein. Here the sample spans under 650,000 distinct CDR3 sequences, 20% being singletons. General observations from the study: Naive cells had under 1% of molecules in clones above 20 RNA copies, effectors over 99%. Spiked Jurkat TCR RNA equal to one cell could reportedly be picked out among one million naive cells. Underestimation of highly expanded clone sizes could arise where identical TCR molecules share a barcode.

V lost 2 bases, J lost 3 bases, and 8 bases lay in between. Germline loops: CDR1 MNHEY, CDR2 SVGAGI. The CDR3 runs to 13 residues. The chain links TRBV6-5 to TRBJ2-7; D ambiguous. The origin of this receptor is a human donor in good health. Some libraries in this study had Jurkat cell RNA spiked in. Sequencing was carried out using naive CD8+ T cells from blood, with Jurkat cell RNA spiked in. The subset is: FACS-sorted CD8+CD4-CCR7+CD45RA+ naive T cells. CDR3 DNA: TGTGCCAGCAGTTACGCACAGAGCTACGAGCAGTACTTC. Protein sequence: CASSYAQSYEQYF.